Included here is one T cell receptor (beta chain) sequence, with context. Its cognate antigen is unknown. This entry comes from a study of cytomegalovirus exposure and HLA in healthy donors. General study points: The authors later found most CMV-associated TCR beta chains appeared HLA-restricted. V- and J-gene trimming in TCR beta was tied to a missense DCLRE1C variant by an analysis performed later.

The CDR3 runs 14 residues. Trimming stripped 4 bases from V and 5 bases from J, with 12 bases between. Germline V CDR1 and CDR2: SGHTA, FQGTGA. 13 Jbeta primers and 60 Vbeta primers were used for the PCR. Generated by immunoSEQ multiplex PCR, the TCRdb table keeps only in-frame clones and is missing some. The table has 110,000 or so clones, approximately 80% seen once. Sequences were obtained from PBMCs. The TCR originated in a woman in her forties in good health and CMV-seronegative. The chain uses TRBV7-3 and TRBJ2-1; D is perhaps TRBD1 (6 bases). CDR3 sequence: CASSSAGTHNEQFF. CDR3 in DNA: TGTGCCAGCAGCTCCGCCGGGACACACAATGAGCAGTTCTTC.